This is a list of T cell receptor beta chains from one sample in a study of T cells expressing NK-cell markers. TCRdb reprocessed the 5' RACE reads and reports one entry per CDR3 protein, with no DNA. The record lists about 150,000 distinct CDR3 sequences, of which the ten most abundant hold 20% to 25%. Sequenced material: blood T cells: a sorted CD56 or NKG2C T cell subset, CD4+ or CD8+ T cells, or bulk PBMC T cells (not recorded which). These TCRs come from a man aged 18-69 years in good health. Both conserved end residues are part of each CDR3. Each record gives: V gene, J gene, CDR3 protein.

V gene: TRBV7-9; J gene: TRBJ1-2; CDR3 protein: CASRLPHGYGYTF
V gene: TRBV6-1; J gene: TRBJ2-6; CDR3 protein: CASSRTGSGANVLTF
V gene: TRBV7-6; J gene: TRBJ2-5; CDR3 protein: CASTKKYREDETQYF
V gene: TRBV9; J gene: TRBJ1-2; CDR3 protein: CASSTTTGLEPSFRTGYTF
V gene: TRBV6-1; J gene: TRBJ1-1; CDR3 protein: CASWWGDDMNTEAFF
V gene: TRBV20-1; J gene: TRBJ2-7; CDR3 protein: CSAQENYEQYF
V gene: TRBV20-1; J gene: TRBJ2-1; CDR3 protein: CSARDLFGLAGKEEQFF
V gene: TRBV4-2; J gene: TRBJ1-6; CDR3 protein: CASSPDRASPLHF
V gene: TRBV21-1; J gene: TRBJ2-2; CDR3 protein: CASSKAGGASDTGELFF
V gene: TRBV5-1; J gene: TRBJ2-2; CDR3 protein: CASSLGDYREENTGELFF
V gene: TRBV10-3; J gene: TRBJ2-1; CDR3 protein: CAISEETSNEQFF
V gene: TRBV4-2; J gene: TRBJ2-5; CDR3 protein: CASSPRASGEIQETQYF
V gene: TRBV5-1; J gene: TRBJ1-1; CDR3 protein: CASSPADRNEAFF
V gene: TRBV7-9; J gene: TRBJ1-4; CDR3 protein: CASSPGGGRFEKLFF
V gene: TRBV3-1; J gene: TRBJ2-5; CDR3 protein: CASSHLAGGEETQYF
V gene: TRBV7-8; J gene: TRBJ2-5; CDR3 protein: CASSLEFTSGETQYF
V gene: TRBV29-1; J gene: TRBJ2-7; CDR3 protein: CSVEFSNGVSYEQYF
V gene: TRBV24-1; J gene: TRBJ1-2; CDR3 protein: CATSATGAFYYGYTF
V gene: TRBV25-1; J gene: TRBJ2-1; CDR3 protein: CASSVLESSYNEQFF
V gene: TRBV5-5; J gene: TRBJ2-1; CDR3 protein: CASSLSQGAYFF
V gene: TRBV7-8; J gene: TRBJ2-7; CDR3 protein: CASSPGQLRYEQYF
V gene: TRBV6-1; J gene: TRBJ2-2; CDR3 protein: CASSEGLATGELFF
V gene: TRBV11-2; J gene: TRBJ2-4; CDR3 protein: CASSFAAGKNIQYF
V gene: TRBV11-2; J gene: TRBJ1-5; CDR3 protein: CASSLGLGRVEQPQHF
V gene: TRBV20-1; J gene: TRBJ2-1; CDR3 protein: CSARDPRQELYNEQFF
V gene: TRBV6-5; J gene: TRBJ2-6; CDR3 protein: CASSYFPSRGANVLTF
V gene: TRBV7-2; J gene: TRBJ1-2; CDR3 protein: CASSWTGGTNYGYTF
V gene: TRBV2; J gene: TRBJ2-1; CDR3 protein: CASIGLAGYEQFF
V gene: TRBV20-1; J gene: TRBJ1-6; CDR3 protein: CSARGDRGLGNSPLHF
V gene: TRBV7-8; J gene: TRBJ2-2; CDR3 protein: CASRKRGGPNTGELFF
V gene: TRBV7-6; J gene: TRBJ2-5; CDR3 protein: CASSPRNQETQYF
V gene: TRBV7-2; J gene: TRBJ2-5; CDR3 protein: CASSLVGAGGQETQYF
V gene: TRBV6-1; J gene: TRBJ2-3; CDR3 protein: CASSPGTSGGVLTDTQYF
V gene: TRBV19; J gene: TRBJ2-7; CDR3 protein: CASSILAGHEQYF
V gene: TRBV5-6; J gene: TRBJ1-2; CDR3 protein: CASSRSSDWAGYGYTF
V gene: TRBV7-9; J gene: TRBJ2-1; CDR3 protein: CASGVGAYNEQFF
V gene: TRBV11-2; J gene: TRBJ1-2; CDR3 protein: CASSLTSGTARGWDYGYTF
V gene: TRBV7-8; J gene: TRBJ2-2; CDR3 protein: CASSPERLAGDTGELFF
V gene: TRBV3-1; J gene: TRBJ2-2; CDR3 protein: CASSQGDLSGGARAGELFF
V gene: TRBV15; J gene: TRBJ1-4; CDR3 protein: CATSAQRTGSEKLFF
V gene: TRBV12-3/TRBV12-4; J gene: TRBJ2-3; CDR3 protein: CASSWRQGLTPTDTQYF